Listed here is a single TCR beta chain. CD8 cells regarded as naive lacked CD45RO, were positively chosen for CCR7, and omitted terminally differentiated effector memory CD45RA+ cells. This sample is part of a study of shared clonotypes between healthy human individuals. Clones were read by immunoSEQ multiplex PCR, and TCRdb kept only the in-frame ones, dropping some. The sample consists of about 2 million clones, approximately 94% of them appearing once. CDR1 and CDR2 (germline): SGHNT, YYREEE (reference sequence). Trimming removed 0 bases from V and 0 bases from J, with 13 bases in between. The CDR3 runs to 16 residues.

Input material: naive CD8+ T cells sorted from blood. The chain joins TRBV5-4 to TRBJ2-7, with a possible D match to TRBD1 (6 bases). The TCR originated in a man aged 18 to 30 in good health. The CDR3 nucleotides are TGTGCCAGCAGCTTGGAGGGACAAGGCCCCTCCTACGAGCAGTACTTC. It codes for CASSLEGQGPSYEQYF.